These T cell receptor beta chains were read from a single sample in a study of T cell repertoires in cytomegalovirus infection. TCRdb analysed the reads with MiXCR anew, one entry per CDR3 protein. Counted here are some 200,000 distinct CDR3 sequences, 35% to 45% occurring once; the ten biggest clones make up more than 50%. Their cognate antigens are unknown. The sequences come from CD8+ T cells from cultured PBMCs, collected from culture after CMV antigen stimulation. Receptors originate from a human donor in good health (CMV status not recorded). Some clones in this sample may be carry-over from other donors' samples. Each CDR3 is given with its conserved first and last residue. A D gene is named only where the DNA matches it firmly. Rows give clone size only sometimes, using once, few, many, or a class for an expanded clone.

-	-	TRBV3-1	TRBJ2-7	TGTGCCAGCAGCCAAGGATCAGGGAGCGAGCAGTACTTC	CASSQGSGSEQYF
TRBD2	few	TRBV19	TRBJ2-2	TGTGCCAGTAGTCCAGGGTCCACAGGGGGGACTAGCGGGAACACCGGGGAGCTGTTTTTT	CASSPGSTGGTSGNTGELFF
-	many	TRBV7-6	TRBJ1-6	TGTGCCAGCAGCTTAGAAGGGCAGCCCGGATACTATAATTCACCCCTCCACTTT	CASSLEGQPGYYNSPLHF
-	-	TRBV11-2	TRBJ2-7	TGTGCCAGCAGCTCCGACGGGACACCAACCTACGAGCAGTACTTC	CASSSDGTPTYEQYF
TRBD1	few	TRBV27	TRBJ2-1	TGTGCCAGCAGTTCCCGGGCAGGGGGCGTAGTCGATGAGCAGTTCTTC	CASSSRAGGVVDEQFF
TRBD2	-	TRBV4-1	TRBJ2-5	TGCGCCAGCAGCCAAGATGTAGCGGGGGGTTTCCAAGAGACCCAGTACTTC	CASSQDVAGGFQETQYF
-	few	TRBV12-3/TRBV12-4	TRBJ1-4	TGTGCCAGCAGTTTGGGGGGGGGGGGTGAAAAACTGTTTTTT	CASSLGGGGEKLFF
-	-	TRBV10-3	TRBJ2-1	TGTGCCATCAGTGAGTCTACGGGGAATGAGCAGTTCTTC	CAISESTGNEQFF
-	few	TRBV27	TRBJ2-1	TGTGCCAGCAGTCACTCCGTCGGTGGGGCTAATGAGCAGTTCTTC	CASSHSVGGANEQFF
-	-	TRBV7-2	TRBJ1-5	TGTGCCAGCAGCTTATTTGGGAATCAGCCCCAGCATTTT	CASSLFGNQPQHF
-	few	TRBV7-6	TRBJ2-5	TGTGCCAGCAGCCCCGATGGAGAGACCCAGTACTTC	CASSPDGETQYF
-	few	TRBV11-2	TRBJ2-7	TGTGCCAGCAGCTCTCCGAACTCCTACGAGCAGTACTTC	CASSSPNSYEQYF
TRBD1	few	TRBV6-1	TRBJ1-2	TGTGCCAGCAGTGAAAACGAGGGACAGGGGTCTGGCTACACCTTC	CASSENEGQGSGYTF
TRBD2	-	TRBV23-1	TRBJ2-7	TGCGCCAGCAGTCAATCTGTTAGGCGAGCTAGCGGAACCTACGAGCAGTACTTC	CASSQSVRRASGTYEQYF
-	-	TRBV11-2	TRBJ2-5	TGTGCCAGCAGCTTAGCGGCATCTTACCAAGAGACCCAGTACTTC	CASSLAASYQETQYF
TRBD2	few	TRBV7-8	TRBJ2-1	TGTGCCAGCAGCCCCTTAGCGGGGTACTACAATGAGCAGTTCTTC	CASSPLAGYYNEQFF
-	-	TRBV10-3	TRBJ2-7	TGTGCCATCAGTGGTGGGACCGACTACGAGCAGTACTTC	CAISGGTDYEQYF
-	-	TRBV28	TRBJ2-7	TGTGCCAGCAGTTTCCCAGCAGTGCCCTACGAGCAGTACTTC	CASSFPAVPYEQYF
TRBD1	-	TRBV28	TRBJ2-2	TGTGCCAGCAGTTCCCGACAGGGCGAGACCGGGGAGCTGTTTTTT	CASSSRQGETGELFF
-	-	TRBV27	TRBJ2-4	TGTGCCAGCAGGCCAGGGGTAGAGGGTCCCAAAAACATTCAGTACTTC	CASRPGVEGPKNIQYF
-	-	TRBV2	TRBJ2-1	TGTGCCAGCAGCCCCATTAGCGGATACAGCTCCTACAATGAGCAGTTCTTC	CASSPISGYSSYNEQFF
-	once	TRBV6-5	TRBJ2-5	TGTGCCAGCACCCATCGGGGGATCCAAGAGACCCAGTACTTC	CASTHRGIQETQYF
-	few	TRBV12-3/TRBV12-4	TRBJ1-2	TGTGCCAGCAGACAAGGACTCGACAGCTATGGCTACACCTTC	CASRQGLDSYGYTF
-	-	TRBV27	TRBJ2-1	TGTGCCAGCAGTTTAGACCAGGGAGCTTATGAGCAGTTCTTC	CASSLDQGAYEQFF
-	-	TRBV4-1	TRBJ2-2	TGTGCCAGCAGCCAAGTTGGGGAGGGACACTCGAACACCGGGGAGCTGTTTTTT	CASSQVGEGHSNTGELFF
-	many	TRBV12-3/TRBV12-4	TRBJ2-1	TGTGCCAGCAGCTTAGGCTACAATGAGCAGTTCTTC	CASSLGYNEQFF
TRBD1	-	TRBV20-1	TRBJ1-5	TGCAGTGCTAGAGTGCGGGACAGTAGCAATCAGCCCCAGCATTTT	CSARVRDSSNQPQHF
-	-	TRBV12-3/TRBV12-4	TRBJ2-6	TGTGCCAGCAGGCGAGTCGCCCTGGGGGGGGCCAACGTCCTGACTTTC	CASRRVALGGANVLTF
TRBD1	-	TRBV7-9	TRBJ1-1	TGTGCCAGCAGCTTAGATCCCAGGGGGCCCCCGAACACTGAAGCTTTCTTT	CASSLDPRGPPNTEAFF
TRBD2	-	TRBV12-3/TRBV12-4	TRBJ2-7	TGTGCCAGCAGTTCGACTAGCGGGGGATCCTACGAGCAGTACTTC	CASSSTSGGSYEQYF
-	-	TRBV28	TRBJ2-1	TGTGCCAGCAGTTTACCGCTCCCGAGCCTGCTAGCGACTTCGTACAATGAGCAGTTCTTC	CASSLPLPSLLATSYNEQFF
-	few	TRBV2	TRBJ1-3	TGTGCCAGCAGTGTAGAGGTGACGGGTATCTCTGGAAACACCATATATTTT	CASSVEVTGISGNTIYF
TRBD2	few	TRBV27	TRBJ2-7	TGTGCCAGCAGTTCTATCGATGGGGGGGGTGCCTACGAGCAGTACTTC	CASSSIDGGGAYEQYF
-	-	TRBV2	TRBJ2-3	TGTGCCAGCAGTGGACGGGGGCGCCCCACAGATACGCAGTATTTT	CASSGRGRPTDTQYF
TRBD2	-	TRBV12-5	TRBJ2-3	TGTGCTAGTGGCCCTGGGACTAGCGGGGCCACAGATACGCAGTATTTT	CASGPGTSGATDTQYF